Each of the 27 T cell receptor beta chains below was sequenced from the same sample in a study of graft-versus-host responses after intestinal transplantation. Repertoires were generated with immunoSEQ multiplex PCR, while TCRdb's copy carries only in-frame clones and drops some. The top ten hold approximately 0.19% of the sample, which has tens of thousands of clones, 85% to 95% seen once. The antigens of these receptors remain unknown. The sequences come from unstimulated CD4+ T cells sorted from spleen or lymph node cells, collected before transplant. The receptors shown here come from a human donor who was the organ donor for an intestinal transplant.

The rearrangement joins TRBV2 to TRBJ2-3; a possible D gene is TRBD1 (6 bases). V gave up 10 bases and J gave up 4 bases, with 21 bases separating them. This CDR3 region has 15 residues. Germline CDR1 SNHLY, CDR2 FYNNEI. DNA of the CDR3: TGTGCCACCGATCACGGGACACTTATTTCAGATACGCAGTATTTT. It is translated as CATDHGTLISDTQYF.

The chain combines TRBV19 with TRBJ1-6; possible D gene TRBD1, 6 bases. This CDR3 has 17 amino acids. Trimming removed 3 bases at V and 7 bases at J, with 19 bases between. Germline-derived CDR1 and CDR2 are LNHDA and SQIVND (reference sequence). The CDR3 region has the DNA TGTGCCAGTAGTATCCCGACAGGACCGGGAATGAATTCACCCCTCCACTTT. Its translation is CASSIPTGPGMNSPLHF.

The gene calls are TRBV18 and TRBJ2-7, with 8 positions matching TRBD2. CDR1 KGHSH and CDR2 LQKENI come from the germline V gene. The junction had 12 bases not matched to a gene; V was cut back by 6 bases and J by 2 bases. This CDR3 comprises 16 residues. The CDR3 loop is CASSGRFARGAYEQYF. CDR3 nucleotide sequence: TGTGCCAGCTCCGGCCGTTTCGCGCGGGGGGCCTACGAGCAGTACTTC. The whole variable domain, remainder taken from reference TRBV18 and TRBJ2-7, is NAGVMQNPRHLVRRRGQEARLRCSPMKGHSHVYWYRQLPEEGLKFMVYLQKENIIDESGMPKERFSAEFPKEGPSILRIQQVVRGDSAAYFCASSGRFARGAYEQYFGPGTRLTVT.

Only one count was recorded for this clone. The chain links TRBV6-5 to TRBJ1-2, with TRBD1 as a possible D gene (6 bases). The CDR3 length is 14 residues. CDR1 is MNHEY and CDR2 is SVGAGI in the germline V gene. Trimming left V 6 bases short and J 2 bases short, with 13 bases between. CDR3 DNA sequence: TGTGCCAGCAGACGCTCCAGGGGAAACTATGGCTACACCTTC. Amino acids: CASRRSRGNYGYTF.

This clone was observed a single time. This chain links TRBV6-5 with TRBJ2-7; D could derive from TRBD1 or TRBD2 (5 bases each). Trimming left V 3 bases short and J 2 bases short, with 11 bases between. Germline V lookup: CDR1 MNHEY, CDR2 SVGAGI. This CDR3 contains 14 residues. CDR3 loop: CASSYWDRPYEQYF. CDR3 sequence (DNA): TGTGCCAGCAGTTATTGGGACCGACCCTACGAGCAGTACTTC.

The CDR3 is CASSLDLYRGGYEQYF. The CDR3 DNA sequence: TGTGCCAGCAGCTTAGATCTATACAGGGGGGGATACGAGCAGTACTTC. The chain combines TRBV11-2 with TRBJ2-7; possible D gene TRBD1, 8 bases. CDR3 length equals 16 residues. V gave up 0 bases and J gave up 4 bases, with 16 bases separating them. Germline-derived CDR1 and CDR2 are SGHAT and FQNNGV.

This chain connects TRBV6-5 to TRBJ1-6, with D unresolved. CDR1 is MNHEY and CDR2 is SVGAGI in the germline V gene. V lost 5 bases, J lost 7 bases, and 9 bases lay in between. CDR3 size: 13 residues. The CDR3 is CASSITVNSPLHF. Written as DNA, the CDR3 is TGTGCCAGCAGTATAACAGTAAATTCACCCCTCCACTTT.

The rearrangement links TRBV2 to TRBJ1-5; D is perhaps TRBD1 (5 bases). Germline values: CDR1 SNHLY, CDR2 FYNNEI. The length of the CDR3 is 14 residues. V gave up 5 bases and J gave up 5 bases, with 13 bases separating them. CDR3 sequence (DNA): TGTGCCAGCAGTTTCGACGGGGGGGATCAGCCCCAGCATTTT. Translation: CASSFDGGDQPQHF.

The chain has TRBV5-4 and TRBJ2-7; 9 nucleotides line up with TRBD1. Germline CDR1 and CDR2: SGHNT and YYREEE (reference sequence). The CDR3 loop spans 15 amino acids. The ends lost 5 bases at V and 2 bases at J; junction bases unmatched: 8. CDR3 in amino acids: CASRETGGHAYEQYF. The CDR3 nucleotides are TGTGCCAGCAGGGAAACAGGGGGCCATGCCTACGAGCAGTACTTC.

This chain joins TRBV6-6 and TRBJ2-3; 7 positions match TRBD1. V was pared by 6 bases and J by 1 base, with 4 bases of the junction left unmatched. Germline CDR1 reads MNHNY; CDR2 reads SVGAGI (reference sequence). The CDR3 loop spans 14 amino acids. The CDR3 bases are TGTGCCAGCAGCCCCGGACAGGGCACAGATACGCAGTATTTT. Its protein is CASSPGQGTDTQYF.

The chain couples TRBV19 to TRBJ2-1, with D possibly TRBD1 on 7 matching bases. The CDR3 extends over 14 amino acids. V dropped 6 bases and J dropped 8 bases, with 17 bases sitting between them. Germline V gene sequence: CDR1 LNHDA, CDR2 SQIVND (reference sequence). The CDR3 sequence is CASRRLRGAYEQFF. CDR3 in DNA: TGTGCCAGTAGACGCCTCAGGGGGGCATATGAGCAGTTCTTC.

This clone was counted a single time. The rearrangement links TRBV30 to TRBJ2-3; D call uncertain. Germline assignment: CDR1 GTSNPN and CDR2 SVGIG (reference sequence). The CDR3 is 12 amino acids. V was shortened by 0 bases and J by 0 bases, with 1 base between the two germline ends. The CDR3 sequence is CAWSVSTDTQYF. In DNA form, the CDR3 reads TGTGCCTGGAGTGTCAGCACAGATACGCAGTATTTT. Full variable domain (missing parts from reference TRBV30 and TRBJ2-3): SQTIHQWPATLVQPVGSPLSLECTVEGTSNPNLYWYRQAAGRGLQLLFYSVGIGQISSEVPQNLSASRPQDRQFILSSKKLLLSDSGFYLCAWSVSTDTQYFGPGTRLTVL.

The chain employs TRBV4-2 and TRBJ2-2; TRBD2 matches at 8 bases. Per the germline V gene, CDR1 is LGHNA and CDR2 is YNFKEQ. The CDR3 is 17 residues long. Losses at the gene ends were 0 bases for V and 0 bases for J; bases not matched to a gene: 3. As DNA, the CDR3 is TGTGCCAGCAGCCAAGAACCAGCGGGGGCGAACACCGGGGAGCTGTTTTTT. Its translation: CASSQEPAGANTGELFF.

This clone showed up just once. The chain is built from TRBV25-1 and TRBJ1-2; D not certain. Trimming shortened V by 3 bases and J by 6 bases, and 14 bases separated the two germline ends. Looked up from germline, CDR1 is MGHDK and CDR2 is SYGVNS. The CDR3 loop spans 14 amino acids. The DNA of the CDR3 is TGTGCCAGCAGTGACGCAGGCAGTCGGCATGGCTACACCTTC. Its translation: CASSDAGSRHGYTF.

This CDR3 is CASSPGTNTGELFF. The DNA of the CDR3 is TGTGCCAGCAGCCCAGGGACGAACACCGGGGAGCTGTTTTTT. The chain links TRBV7-7 to TRBJ2-2; a possible D gene is TRBD1 (5 bases). Germline CDR1 reads SSHAT; CDR2 reads FNYEAQ (reference sequence). The V and J ends lost 5 bases and 0 bases respectively, with 7 bases between them. The CDR3 covers 14 residues.

The rearrangement joins TRBV6-5 to TRBJ2-7; no definite D call. The germline V gene has CDR1 MNHEY and CDR2 SVGAGI. Trimming left V 0 bases short and J 0 bases short, with 9 bases between. There are 15 residues in the CDR3. CDR3 in amino acids: CASSYSMAVSYEQYF. In DNA, the CDR3 is TGTGCCAGCAGTTACTCGATGGCCGTCTCCTACGAGCAGTACTTC.

The J gene is TRBJ1-1, the V gene TRBV28; TRBD1 might be the D (6 bases). V was pared by 10 bases and J by 3 bases, with 21 bases between. Germline V lookup: CDR1 MDHEN, CDR2 SYDVKM. The CDR3 consists of 15 residues. The CDR3 region is CATDPPTGIDTEAFF. The CDR3 region has the DNA TGTGCCACCGACCCTCCGACAGGTATCGACACTGAAGCTTTCTTT.

Concerning this clone: The sample carries other DNA sequences with the same CDR3. The chain combines TRBV19 with TRBJ2-7; 8 nucleotides line up with TRBD1. In germline, CDR1 is LNHDA, CDR2 SQIVND (reference sequence). The J segment lost 3 bases and the V segment lost 8 bases, leaving 3 bases of the junction unmatched. This CDR3 has 12 amino acids. The CDR3 nucleotides are TGTGCCAGTTCTGGACAGGGCTACGAGCAGTACTTC. This encodes CASSGQGYEQYF.

V is TRBV7-2 and J is TRBJ2-1; the D call may be TRBD1 or TRBD2 (5 bases each). From germline, CDR1 is SGHTA and CDR2 FQGNSA. V was shortened by 1 base and J by 5 bases, with 9 bases between the two germline ends. The CDR3 contains 14 residues. DNA for the CDR3: TGTGCCAGCAGCTTAGGAGGGGCCAACAATGAGCAGTTCTTC. Translated: CASSLGGANNEQFF. The full variable domain, with the rest looked up from reference TRBV7-2 and TRBJ2-1, is GAGVSQSPSNKVTEKGKDVELRCDPISGHTALYWYRQSLGQGLEFLIYFQGNSAPDKSGLPSDRFSAERTGGSVSTLTIQRTQQEDSAVYLCASSLGGANNEQFFGPGTRLTVL.

The chain couples TRBV5-8 to TRBJ1-3; possible D gene TRBD1, 5 bases. V dropped 1 base and J dropped 1 base, with 15 bases sitting between them. Germline assignment: CDR1 SGHTS and CDR2 YDEGEE. This CDR3 spans 17 amino acids. This chain's CDR3 is CASSLLDRVTSGNTIYF. CDR3 DNA: TGTGCCAGCAGCTTGTTAGACAGAGTGACGTCTGGAAACACCATATATTTT. Full variable domain (missing parts from reference TRBV5-8 and TRBJ1-3): EAGVTQSPTHLIKTRGQQATLRCSPISGHTSVYWYQQALGLGLQFLLWYDEGEERNRGNFPPRFSGRQFPNYSSELNVNALELEDSALYLCASSLLDRVTSGNTIYFGEGSWLTVV.

The chain carries TRBV7-9 and TRBJ2-1, with 9 positions matching TRBD2. Trimming removed 1 base from V and 15 bases from J; junction bases left unmatched: 4. The CDR3 has 12 amino acids. Germline V gene sequence: CDR1 SEHNR, CDR2 FQNEAQ (reference sequence). Here the CDR3 DNA reads TGTGCCAGCAGCTTAGTGGGGACTAGCCCGTTCTTC. It is translated as CASSLVGTSPFF.

The V gene is TRBV5-1, the J gene TRBJ1-1; D uncertain. The CDR3 has 14 amino acids. The V gene's germline CDR1 is SGHRS and CDR2 YFSETQ. Trimming pared 1 base from V and 1 base from J, leaving 8 bases between. In nucleotides, the CDR3 is TGCGCCAGCAGCTTGCTTTTCGAGAACACTGAAGCTTTCTTT. Protein: CASSLLFENTEAFF.

The rearrangement uses TRBV5-4 and TRBJ1-4; D is perhaps TRBD1 (6 bases). Germline V lookup: CDR1 SGHNT, CDR2 YYREEE (reference sequence). This CDR3 region has 14 residues. Deletions cut 3 bases from V and 8 bases from J, with 14 bases between. The CDR3 nucleotides are TGTGCCAGCAGCTCATACAGGGAAACGGAAAAACTGTTTTTT. Encoded protein: CASSSYRETEKLFF.

V gene TRBV18 combines with J gene TRBJ2-7; possible D gene TRBD1, 6 bases. The CDR3 is made up of 15 amino acids. V gave up 5 bases and J gave up 3 bases, with 17 bases separating them. CDR1 is KGHSH, CDR2 LQKENI, per germline. CDR3 loop: CASSEGTTGLYEQYF. The CDR3 DNA sequence: TGTGCCAGCTCAGAAGGGACGACAGGCCTCTACGAGCAGTACTTC. Variable domain in full (rest from reference TRBV18 and TRBJ2-7): NAGVMQNPRHLVRRRGQEARLRCSPMKGHSHVYWYRQLPEEGLKFMVYLQKENIIDESGMPKERFSAEFPKEGPSILRIQQVVRGDSAAYFCASSEGTTGLYEQYFGPGTRLTVT.

This chain uses TRBV7-9 with TRBJ1-4; D is possibly TRBD1 (5 bases). Trimming stripped 3 bases from V and 5 bases from J, with 10 bases between. The CDR3 has 14 residues. Germline V CDR1 and CDR2: SEHNR, FQNEAQ (reference sequence). The CDR3 region is CASSFGGANEKLFF. In DNA, the CDR3 is TGTGCCAGCAGCTTCGGAGGGGCCAATGAAAAACTGTTTTTT.

The CDR3 DNA follows: TGCGCCAGCAGCCCGGGACAGATGAATGAAAAACTGTTTTTT. As protein: CASSPGQMNEKLFF. The chain links TRBV4-1 to TRBJ1-4; 7 positions match TRBD1. V lost 4 bases to trimming and J lost 5 bases; unmatched junction nucleotides: 4. CDR3 length equals 14 residues. Per the germline V gene, CDR1 is MGHRA and CDR2 is YSYEKL.

This rearrangement joins TRBV7-8 to TRBJ2-1, with a weak D call TRBD1 (6 bases). V lost 2 bases and J 5 bases, leaving 10 bases between the germline ends. Germline CDR1 and CDR2: SGHVS and FQNEAQ. CDR3 length: 14 amino acids. CDR3 nucleotides: TGTGCCAGCAGCTTAATTGGACAGAACAATGAGCAGTTCTTC. It codes for CASSLIGQNNEQFF.